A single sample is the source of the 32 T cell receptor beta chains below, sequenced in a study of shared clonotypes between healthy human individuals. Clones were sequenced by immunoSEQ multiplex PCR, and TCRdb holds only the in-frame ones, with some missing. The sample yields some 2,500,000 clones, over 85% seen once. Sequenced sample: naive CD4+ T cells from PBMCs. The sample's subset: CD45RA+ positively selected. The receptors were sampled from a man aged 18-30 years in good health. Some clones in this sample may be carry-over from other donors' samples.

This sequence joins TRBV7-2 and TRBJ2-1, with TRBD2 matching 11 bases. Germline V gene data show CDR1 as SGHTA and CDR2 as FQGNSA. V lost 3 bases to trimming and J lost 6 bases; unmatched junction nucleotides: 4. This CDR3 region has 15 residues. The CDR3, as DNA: TGTGCCAGCAGCTTTAGCGGGAGGGCCCTCAATGAGCAGTTCTTC. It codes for CASSFSGRALNEQFF.

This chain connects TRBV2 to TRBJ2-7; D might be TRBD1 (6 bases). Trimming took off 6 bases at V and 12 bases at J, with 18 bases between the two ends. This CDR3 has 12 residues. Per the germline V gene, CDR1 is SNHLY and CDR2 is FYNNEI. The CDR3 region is CASSAQGAQAYF. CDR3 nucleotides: TGTGCCAGCAGCGCACAGGGCGCCCAGGCGTACTTC. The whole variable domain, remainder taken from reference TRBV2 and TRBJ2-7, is EPEVTQTPSHQVTQMGQEVILRCVPISNHLYFYWYRQILGQKVEFLVSFYNNEISEKSEIFDDQFSVERPDGSNFTLKIRSTKLEDSAMYFCASSAQGAQAYFGPGTRLTVT.

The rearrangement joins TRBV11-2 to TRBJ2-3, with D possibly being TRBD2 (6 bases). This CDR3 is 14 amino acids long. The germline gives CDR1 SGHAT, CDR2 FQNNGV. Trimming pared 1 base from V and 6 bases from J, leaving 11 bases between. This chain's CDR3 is CASSLGTRGDTQYF. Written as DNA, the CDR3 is TGTGCCAGCAGCTTAGGGACCCGGGGGGATACGCAGTATTTT.

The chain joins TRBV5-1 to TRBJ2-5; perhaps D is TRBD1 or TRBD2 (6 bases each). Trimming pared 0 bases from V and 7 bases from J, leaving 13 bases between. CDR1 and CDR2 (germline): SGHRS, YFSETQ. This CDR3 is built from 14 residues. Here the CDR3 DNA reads TGCGCCAGCAGCTTGGCCGGGGGCCGGGGGACCCAGTACTTC. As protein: CASSLAGGRGTQYF.

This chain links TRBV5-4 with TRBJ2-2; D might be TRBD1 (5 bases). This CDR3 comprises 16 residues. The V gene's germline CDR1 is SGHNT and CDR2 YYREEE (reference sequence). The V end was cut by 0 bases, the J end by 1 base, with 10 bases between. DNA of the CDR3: TGTGCCAGCAGCTTGGCGGGCAGGGAGAACACCGGGGAGCTGTTTTTT. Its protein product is CASSLAGRENTGELFF.

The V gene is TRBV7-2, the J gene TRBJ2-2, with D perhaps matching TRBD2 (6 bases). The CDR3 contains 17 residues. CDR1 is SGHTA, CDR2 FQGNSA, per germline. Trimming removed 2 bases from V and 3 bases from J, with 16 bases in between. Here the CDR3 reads CASSLWGGKTDTGELFF. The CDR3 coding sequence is TGTGCCAGCAGCTTATGGGGCGGGAAGACAGACACCGGGGAGCTGTTTTTT.

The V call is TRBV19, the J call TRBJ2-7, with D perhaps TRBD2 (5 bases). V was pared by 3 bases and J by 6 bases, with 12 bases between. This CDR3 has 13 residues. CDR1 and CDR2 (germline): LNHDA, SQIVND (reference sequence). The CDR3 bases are TGTGCCAGTAGTATCGGACCGGGAACCGAGCAGTACTTC. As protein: CASSIGPGTEQYF. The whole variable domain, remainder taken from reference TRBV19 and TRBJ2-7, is DGGITQSPKYLFRKEGQNVTLSCEQNLNHDAMYWYRQDPGQGLRLIYYSQIVNDFQKGDIAEGYSVSREKKESFPLTVTSAQKNPTAFYLCASSIGPGTEQYFGPGTRLTVT.

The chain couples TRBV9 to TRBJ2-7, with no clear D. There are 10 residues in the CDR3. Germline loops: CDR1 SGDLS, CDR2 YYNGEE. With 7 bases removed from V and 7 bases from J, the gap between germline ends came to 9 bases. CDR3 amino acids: CASGPREQYF. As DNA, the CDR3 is TGTGCCAGCGGCCCCAGGGAGCAGTACTTC.

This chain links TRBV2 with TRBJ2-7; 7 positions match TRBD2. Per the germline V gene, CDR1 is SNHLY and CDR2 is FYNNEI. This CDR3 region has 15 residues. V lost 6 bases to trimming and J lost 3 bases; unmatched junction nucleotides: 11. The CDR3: CASSAGTTELYEQYF. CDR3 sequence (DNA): TGTGCCAGCAGCGCTGGGACTACAGAACTCTACGAGCAGTACTTC.

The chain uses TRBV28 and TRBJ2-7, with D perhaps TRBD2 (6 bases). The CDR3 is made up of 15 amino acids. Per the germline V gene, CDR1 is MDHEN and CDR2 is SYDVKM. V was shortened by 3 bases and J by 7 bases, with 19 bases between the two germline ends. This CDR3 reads CASSFRGDLAWEQYF. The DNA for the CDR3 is TGTGCCAGCAGTTTTCGAGGGGACTTGGCGTGGGAGCAGTACTTC.

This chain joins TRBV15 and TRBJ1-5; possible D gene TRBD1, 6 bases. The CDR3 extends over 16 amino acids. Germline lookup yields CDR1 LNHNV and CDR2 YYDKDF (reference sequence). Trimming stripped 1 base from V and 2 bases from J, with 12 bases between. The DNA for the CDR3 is TGTGCCACCAGCAGAGGGGAGGGGGAAGGCAATCAGCCCCAGCATTTT. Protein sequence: CATSRGEGEGNQPQHF.

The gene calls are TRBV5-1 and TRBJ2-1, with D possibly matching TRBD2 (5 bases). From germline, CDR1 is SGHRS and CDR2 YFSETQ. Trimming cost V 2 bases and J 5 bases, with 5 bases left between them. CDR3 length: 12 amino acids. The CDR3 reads CASSFGDNEQFF. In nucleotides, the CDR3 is TGCGCCAGCAGCTTCGGGGACAATGAGCAGTTCTTC.

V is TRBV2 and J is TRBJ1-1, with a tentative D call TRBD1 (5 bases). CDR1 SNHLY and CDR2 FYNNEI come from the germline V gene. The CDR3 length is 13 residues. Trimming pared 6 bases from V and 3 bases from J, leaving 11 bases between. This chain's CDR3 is CASRMGPDTEAFF. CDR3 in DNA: TGTGCCAGCAGAATGGGACCGGACACTGAAGCTTTCTTT. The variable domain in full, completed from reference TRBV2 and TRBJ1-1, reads EPEVTQTPSHQVTQMGQEVILRCVPISNHLYFYWYRQILGQKVEFLVSFYNNEISEKSEIFDDQFSVERPDGSNFTLKIRSTKLEDSAMYFCASRMGPDTEAFFGQGTRLTVV.

CDR3 amino acids: CASSKLVWDEQYF. The CDR3 bases are TGTGCCAGCAGTAAACTAGTGTGGGACGAGCAGTACTTC. The chain couples TRBV6-4 to TRBJ2-7, with D possibly matching TRBD2 (5 bases). Germline CDR1 reads MRHNA; CDR2 reads SNTAGT. This CDR3 contains 13 residues. V gave up 5 bases and J gave up 5 bases, with 13 bases separating them.

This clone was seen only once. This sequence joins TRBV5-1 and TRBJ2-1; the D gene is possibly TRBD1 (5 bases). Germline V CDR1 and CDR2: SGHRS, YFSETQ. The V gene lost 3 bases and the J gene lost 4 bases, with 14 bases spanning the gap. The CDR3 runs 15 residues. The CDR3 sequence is CASSSTKGYYNEQFF. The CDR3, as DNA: TGCGCCAGCAGCTCCACAAAGGGGTATTACAATGAGCAGTTCTTC. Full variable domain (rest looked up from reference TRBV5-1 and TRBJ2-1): KAGVTQTPRYLIKTRGQQVTLSCSPISGHRSVSWYQQTPGQGLQFLFEYFSETQRNKGNFPGRFSGRQFSNSRSEMNVSTLELGDSALYLCASSSTKGYYNEQFFGPGTRLTVL.

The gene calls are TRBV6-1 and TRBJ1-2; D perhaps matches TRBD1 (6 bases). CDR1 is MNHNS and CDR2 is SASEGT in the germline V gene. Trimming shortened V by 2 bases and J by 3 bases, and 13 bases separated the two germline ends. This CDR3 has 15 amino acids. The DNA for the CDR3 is TGTGCCAGCAGTGAACTGGGGGCCGGTGACTATGGCTACACCTTC. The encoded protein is CASSELGAGDYGYTF.

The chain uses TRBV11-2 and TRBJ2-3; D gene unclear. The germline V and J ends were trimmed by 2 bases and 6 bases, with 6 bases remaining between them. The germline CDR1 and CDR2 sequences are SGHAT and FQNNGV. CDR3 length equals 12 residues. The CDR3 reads CASSLSGDTQYF. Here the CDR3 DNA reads TGTGCCAGCAGCTTATCTGGTGATACGCAGTATTTT.

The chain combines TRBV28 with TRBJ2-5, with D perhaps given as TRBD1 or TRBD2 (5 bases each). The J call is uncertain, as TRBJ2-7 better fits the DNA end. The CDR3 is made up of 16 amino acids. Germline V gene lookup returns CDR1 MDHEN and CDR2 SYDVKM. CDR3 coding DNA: TGTGCCAGCAGTTTGGCCTCAGGGAGTGGAACCTACGAGCAGTACTTC. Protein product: CASSLASGSGTYEQYF.

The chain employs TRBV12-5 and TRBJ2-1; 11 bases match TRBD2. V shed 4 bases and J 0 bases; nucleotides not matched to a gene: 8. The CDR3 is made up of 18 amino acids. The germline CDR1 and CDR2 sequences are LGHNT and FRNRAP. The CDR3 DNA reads TGTGCTAGTGGTTCTGTAGCGGGAGGGGGGGCCTCCTACAATGAGCAGTTCTTC. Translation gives CASGSVAGGGASYNEQFF.

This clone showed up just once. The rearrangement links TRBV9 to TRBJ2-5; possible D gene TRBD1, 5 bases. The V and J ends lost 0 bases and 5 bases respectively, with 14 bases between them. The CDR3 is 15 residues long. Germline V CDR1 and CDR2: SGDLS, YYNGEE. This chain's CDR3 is CASSVAVGVGETQYF. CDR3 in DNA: TGTGCCAGCAGCGTAGCAGTAGGGGTCGGTGAGACCCAGTACTTC.

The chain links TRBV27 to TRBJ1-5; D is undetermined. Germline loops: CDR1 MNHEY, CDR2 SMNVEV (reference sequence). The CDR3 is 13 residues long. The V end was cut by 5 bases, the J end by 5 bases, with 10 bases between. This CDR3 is CASSGLGDQPQHF. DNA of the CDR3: TGTGCCAGCAGTGGTCTCGGGGATCAGCCCCAGCATTTT.

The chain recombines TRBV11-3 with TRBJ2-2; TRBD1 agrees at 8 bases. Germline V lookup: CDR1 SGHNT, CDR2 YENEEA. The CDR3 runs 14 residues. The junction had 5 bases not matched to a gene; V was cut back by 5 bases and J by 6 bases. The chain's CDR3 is CASSLTGAAGELFF. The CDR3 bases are TGTGCCAGCAGCCTGACAGGGGCGGCCGGGGAGCTGTTTTTT.

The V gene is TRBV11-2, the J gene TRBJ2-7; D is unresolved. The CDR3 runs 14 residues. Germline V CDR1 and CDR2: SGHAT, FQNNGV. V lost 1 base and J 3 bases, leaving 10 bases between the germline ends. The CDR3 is CASSLGIGVYEQYF. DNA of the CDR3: TGTGCCAGCAGCTTAGGAATTGGGGTCTACGAGCAGTACTTC.

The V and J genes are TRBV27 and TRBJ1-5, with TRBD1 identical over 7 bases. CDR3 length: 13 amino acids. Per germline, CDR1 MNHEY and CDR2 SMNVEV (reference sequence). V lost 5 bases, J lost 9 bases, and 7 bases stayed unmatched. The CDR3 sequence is CASSQQGPRPQHF. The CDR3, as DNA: TGTGCCAGCAGTCAACAGGGGCCCCGGCCCCAGCATTTT.

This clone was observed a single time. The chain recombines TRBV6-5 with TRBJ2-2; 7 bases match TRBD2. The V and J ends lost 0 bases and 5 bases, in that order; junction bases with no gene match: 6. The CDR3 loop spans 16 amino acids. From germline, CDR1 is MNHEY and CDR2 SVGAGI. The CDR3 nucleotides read TGTGCCAGCAGTTACTCGGCGGGAGTTGAAACCGGGGAGCTGTTTTTT. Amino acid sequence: CASSYSAGVETGELFF.

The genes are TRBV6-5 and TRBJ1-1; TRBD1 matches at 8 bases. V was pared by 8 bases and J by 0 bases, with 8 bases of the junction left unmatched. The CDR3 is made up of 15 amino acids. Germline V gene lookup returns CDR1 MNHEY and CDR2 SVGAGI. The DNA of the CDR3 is TGTGCCAGCGGACAGGGAGGGAACATGAACACTGAAGCTTTCTTT. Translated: CASGQGGNMNTEAFF.

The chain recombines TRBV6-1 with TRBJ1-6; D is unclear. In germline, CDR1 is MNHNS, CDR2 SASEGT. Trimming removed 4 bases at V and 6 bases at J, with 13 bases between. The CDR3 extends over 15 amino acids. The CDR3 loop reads CASSAGRVTNSPLHF. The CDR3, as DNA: TGTGCCAGCAGTGCCGGACGGGTAACTAATTCACCCCTCCACTTT.

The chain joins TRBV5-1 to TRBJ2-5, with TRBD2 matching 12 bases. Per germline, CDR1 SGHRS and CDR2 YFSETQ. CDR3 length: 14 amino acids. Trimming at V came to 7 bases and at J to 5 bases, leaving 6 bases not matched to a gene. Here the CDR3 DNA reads TGCGCCAGCTCTCTAGCGGGAGGGCCGGAGACCCAGTACTTC. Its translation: CASSLAGGPETQYF.

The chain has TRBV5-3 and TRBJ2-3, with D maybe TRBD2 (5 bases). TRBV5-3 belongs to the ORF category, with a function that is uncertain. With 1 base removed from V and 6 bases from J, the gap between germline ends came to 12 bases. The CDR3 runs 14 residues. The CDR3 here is CARSLRNTGDTQYF. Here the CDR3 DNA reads TGTGCCAGAAGCTTGCGGAACACGGGGGATACGCAGTATTTT.

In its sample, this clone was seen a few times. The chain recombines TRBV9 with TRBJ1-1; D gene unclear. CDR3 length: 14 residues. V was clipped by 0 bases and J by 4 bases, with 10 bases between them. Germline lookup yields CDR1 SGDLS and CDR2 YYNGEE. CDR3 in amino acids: CASSVGSRITEAFF. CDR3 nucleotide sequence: TGTGCCAGCAGCGTAGGAAGCAGGATCACTGAAGCTTTCTTT.

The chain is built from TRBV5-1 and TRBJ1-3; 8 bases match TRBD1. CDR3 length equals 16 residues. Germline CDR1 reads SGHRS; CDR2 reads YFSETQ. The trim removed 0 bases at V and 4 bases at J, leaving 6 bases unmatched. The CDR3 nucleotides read TGCGCCAGCAGCTTGGCCGTTGCAGGGGGCGGAAACACCATATATTTT. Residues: CASSLAVAGGGNTIYF.

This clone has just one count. The CDR3 bases are TGTGCCAGCAGCTTTTTAGCTCTACAAGAGACCCAGTACTTC. This encodes CASSFLALQETQYF. This chain connects TRBV7-9 to TRBJ2-5, with unresolved D. This CDR3 has 14 amino acids. The ends were cut back, 3 bases at V and 2 bases at J, with 10 bases in the middle. Per germline, CDR1 SEHNR and CDR2 FQNEAQ (reference sequence).